This section outlines one T cell receptor beta chain sequence together with its context. Its target is not known. A much bigger clone sits one base away, suggesting this may be a read error. The blood RNA (from unsorted whole blood) was obtained, and germline DNA was also extracted. Chronic HBV infection was present in the patients, who were treatment-naive. The data were taken from a study of tumor-infiltrating lymphocytes in primary liver carcinoma. Study-wide context: Patients included men and women of 30 to 69 years. Tumor lesions were T1-T3 N0M0 and spanned roughly 4.2 to 11 cm.

CDR1 and CDR2 (germline): ENHRY, SYGVKD. V gave up 3 bases and J gave up 2 bases, with 13 bases separating them. CDR3 length equals 15 residues. A primer matching the constant region was used to make TCR beta cDNA from approximately 500 ng of total RNA. Generation of the TCR beta libraries relied on three nested multiplex PCR rounds using slightly modified ARM-PCR. Each of the first two PCR rounds ran 9 to 11 cycles with TRBV1-TRBV30 forward and C-beta reverse primers. Each CDR3 protein is one row after TCRdb ran MiXCR on the multiplex PCR reads. The sample carries 330,000 or so distinct CDR3 sequences, less than 65% recorded once. Notes on the study in general: Overlap in tumor-adjacent and tumor-blood pairs fell below that of tumor region pairs.

Sequenced sample: peripheral blood. This sequence originates from a man aged 40-49 years with primary liver carcinoma and hepatitis B virus infection. The chain employs TRBV10-3 and TRBJ1-2, with D uncertain. CDR3 in amino acids: CAISDSHRENYGYTF. The CDR3 DNA reads as TGTGCCATCAGTGACTCTCACAGAGAGAACTATGGCTACACCTTC.